The 4 T cell receptor beta chains presented below share a single source sample, sequenced in a study of long-term antiretroviral therapy in people with HIV. Version v3.0 of the immunoSEQ assay ran at survey level. The data were produced by immunoSEQ multiplex PCR, yet TCRdb's version contains in-frame clones alone and is incomplete. The table records 25,000 to 35,000 clones, just over 85% of them present only once. The sample in question was unsorted PBMCs, obtained 0.8 years after starting antiretroviral therapy. The receptors here all came from a woman aged 25 to 39 with HIV.

The chain employs TRBV27 and TRBJ2-3; 9 nucleotides match TRBD2. V shed 3 bases, J shed 1 base, and the junction held 5 bases outside the gene matches. The CDR3 is 16 residues long. CDR1 and CDR2 from the germline V gene are MNHEY and SMNVEV (reference sequence). The CDR3 spells CASSFRGGAGTDTQYF. The CDR3 DNA reads TGTGCCAGCAGTTTCCGCGGGGGGGCAGGCACAGATACGCAGTATTTT.

V and J are TRBV6-1 and TRBJ2-1, with a possible D match to TRBD1 (5 bases). The CDR3 consists of 14 residues. With 2 bases removed from V and 5 bases from J, the gap between germline ends came to 10 bases. Germline V CDR1 and CDR2: MNHNS, SASEGT. CDR3 region: CASSEQGWNNEQFF. The CDR3 region has the DNA TGTGCCAGCAGTGAACAGGGTTGGAACAATGAGCAGTTCTTC.

The V call is TRBV5-4, the J call TRBJ2-2; TRBD1 matches at 8 bases. The germline gives CDR1 SGHNT, CDR2 YYREEE (reference sequence). With 4 bases clipped from V and 4 bases from J, the junction kept 6 bases outside the gene matches. The CDR3 length is 15 residues. CDR3 amino acids: CASSPTGEGTGELFF. The CDR3 DNA follows: TGTGCCAGCAGCCCGACAGGGGAAGGCACCGGGGAGCTGTTTTTT.

V usage is TRBV13 and J usage is TRBJ2-3, with D perhaps TRBD2 (6 bases). The CDR3 spans 15 residues. CDR1 and CDR2 (germline): PRHDT, FYEKMQ (reference sequence). V shed 4 bases and J shed 2 bases, with 13 bases lying between them. CDR3 nucleotide sequence: TGTGCCAGCAGCTCAACTAGCATCTACACAGATACGCAGTATTTT. This gives the protein CASSSTSIYTDTQYF.